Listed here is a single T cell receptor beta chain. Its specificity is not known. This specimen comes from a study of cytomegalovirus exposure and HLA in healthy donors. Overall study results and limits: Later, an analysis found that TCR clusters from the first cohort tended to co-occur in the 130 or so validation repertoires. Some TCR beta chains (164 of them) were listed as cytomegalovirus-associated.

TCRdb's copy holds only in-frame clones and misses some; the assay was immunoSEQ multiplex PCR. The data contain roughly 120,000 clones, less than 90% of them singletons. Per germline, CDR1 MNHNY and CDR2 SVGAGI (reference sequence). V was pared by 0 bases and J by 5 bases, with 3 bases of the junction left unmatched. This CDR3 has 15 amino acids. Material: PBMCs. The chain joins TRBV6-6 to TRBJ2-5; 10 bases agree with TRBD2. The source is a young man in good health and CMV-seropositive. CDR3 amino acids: CASSYSSGGIETQYF. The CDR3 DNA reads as TGTGCCAGCAGTTACTCTAGCGGGGGGATCGAGACCCAGTACTTC.